These T cell receptor beta chains were read from a single sample in a study of chemoradiotherapy in HPV16-positive cancers. The data were produced by immunoSEQ multiplex PCR, yet TCRdb's version contains in-frame clones alone and is incomplete. The sample consists of about 9,600 clones, 80% to 85% of them appearing once. Sequenced material: tumor tissue, taken from a patient who underwent chemoradiotherapy. The origin of the receptors is a human donor with HPV-associated anogenital cancer. Each CDR3 is given with its conserved first and last residue. The order of the fields is V gene, J gene, clone size, D gene, CDR3 protein, CDR3 DNA. The D gene is left open where the match is weak. Clone size is shown for a subset of rows, as once, few, many or a class of expanded clone.

v_gene: TRBV19; j_gene: TRBJ1-4; abundance: once; d_gene: -; CDR3aa: CASSNLRDGATNEKLFF; CDR3nt: TGTGCCAGTAGTAACTTACGGGACGGTGCCACTAATGAAAAACTGTTTTTT
v_gene: TRBV19; j_gene: TRBJ2-3; abundance: -; d_gene: -; CDR3aa: CAGRLGDTQYF; CDR3nt: TGTGCCGGACGCCTGGGGGATACGCAGTATTTT
v_gene: TRBV7-9; j_gene: TRBJ1-2; abundance: -; d_gene: TRBD1; CDR3aa: CASSQNTGDYGYTF; CDR3nt: TGTGCCAGCAGTCAAAACACAGGGGACTATGGCTACACCTTC
v_gene: TRBV5-1; j_gene: TRBJ1-1; abundance: -; d_gene: TRBD1; CDR3aa: CASSLTGANTEAFF; CDR3nt: TGCGCCAGCAGCTTGACAGGGGCGAACACTGAAGCTTTCTTT
v_gene: TRBV2; j_gene: TRBJ1-1; abundance: -; d_gene: -; CDR3aa: CAISGLNTEAFF; CDR3nt: TGTGCCATCTCGGGCCTAAACACTGAAGCTTTCTTT
v_gene: TRBV9; j_gene: TRBJ2-1; abundance: -; d_gene: TRBD2; CDR3aa: CASSAQSTSVGEQFF; CDR3nt: TGTGCCAGCAGCGCACAGAGCACTAGCGTGGGTGAGCAGTTCTTC
v_gene: TRBV19; j_gene: TRBJ2-2; abundance: -; d_gene: -; CDR3aa: CASSIDKGSLLPSNTGELFF; CDR3nt: TGTGCCAGTAGTATAGATAAAGGGTCCCTCCTCCCTTCGAACACCGGGGAGCTGTTTTTT
v_gene: TRBV7-9; j_gene: TRBJ1-2; abundance: -; d_gene: TRBD1; CDR3aa: CASSERTGRGYTF; CDR3nt: TGTGCCAGCAGCGAGCGGACAGGACGCGGCTACACCTTC
v_gene: TRBV19; j_gene: TRBJ2-5; abundance: -; d_gene: -; CDR3aa: CASSSLRRGQETQYF; CDR3nt: TGTGCCAGTAGTAGTCTTCGGAGGGGCCAAGAGACCCAGTACTTC
v_gene: TRBV6-6; j_gene: TRBJ1-2; abundance: -; d_gene: -; CDR3aa: CASSLLRDNYGYTF; CDR3nt: TGTGCCAGCAGCCTCCTAAGGGATAACTATGGCTACACCTTC
v_gene: TRBV6-1; j_gene: TRBJ1-5; abundance: -; d_gene: -; CDR3aa: CASSEGPEGQPQHF; CDR3nt: TGTGCCAGCAGTGAAGGTCCGGAGGGGCAGCCCCAGCATTTT
v_gene: TRBV7-9; j_gene: TRBJ1-2; abundance: -; d_gene: TRBD1; CDR3aa: CASSFTGGGYTF; CDR3nt: TGTGCCAGCAGCTTTACAGGGGGAGGCTACACCTTC
v_gene: TRBV7-8; j_gene: TRBJ2-2; abundance: -; d_gene: TRBD1; CDR3aa: CASSGRDREAGELFF; CDR3nt: TGTGCCAGCAGCGGACGGGACAGGGAGGCCGGGGAGCTGTTTTTT
v_gene: TRBV7-9; j_gene: TRBJ2-2; abundance: -; d_gene: TRBD2; CDR3aa: CASSLAGLAGATNTGELFF; CDR3nt: TGTGCCAGCAGCTTAGCCGGACTAGCGGGGGCGACGAACACCGGGGAGCTGTTTTTT
v_gene: TRBV29-1; j_gene: TRBJ2-7; abundance: -; d_gene: -; CDR3aa: CSANGRVGEQYF; CDR3nt: TGCAGCGCCAATGGTAGGGTGGGAGAGCAGTACTTC
v_gene: TRBV2; j_gene: TRBJ1-5; abundance: -; d_gene: -; CDR3aa: CASSADSVVEPQHF; CDR3nt: TGTGCCAGCAGTGCAGACAGCGTTGTGGAACCCCAGCATTTT
v_gene: TRBV6-5; j_gene: TRBJ1-6; abundance: medium-sized; d_gene: -; CDR3aa: CASSPLGDLPLHF; CDR3nt: TGTGCCAGCAGTCCACTCGGGGATCTGCCCCTCCACTTT
v_gene: TRBV5-6; j_gene: TRBJ1-6; abundance: -; d_gene: -; CDR3aa: CASSLERDTSHSPLHF; CDR3nt: TGTGCCAGCAGCTTGGAGCGGGACACCAGCCATTCACCCCTCCACTTT
v_gene: TRBV27; j_gene: TRBJ1-2; abundance: -; d_gene: -; CDR3aa: CASSPDGLYGYTF; CDR3nt: TGTGCCAGCAGCCCGGACGGCCTCTATGGCTACACCTTC
v_gene: TRBV29-1; j_gene: TRBJ2-1; abundance: -; d_gene: -; CDR3aa: CSVISPGSPYNEQFF; CDR3nt: TGCAGCGTTATTTCCCCAGGGTCCCCCTACAATGAGCAGTTCTTC
v_gene: TRBV6-6; j_gene: TRBJ2-1; abundance: -; d_gene: -; CDR3aa: CASNGPEEKQFF; CDR3nt: TGTGCCAGCAACGGCCCGGAGGAAAAGCAGTTCTTC
v_gene: TRBV7-3; j_gene: TRBJ2-1; abundance: -; d_gene: -; CDR3aa: CASSSDAGAHEQFF; CDR3nt: TGTGCCAGCAGCTCGGACGCGGGTGCCCATGAGCAGTTCTTC
v_gene: TRBV6-1; j_gene: TRBJ1-5; abundance: -; d_gene: -; CDR3aa: CASLEGSNQPQHF; CDR3nt: TGTGCCAGCTTGGAGGGTAGCAATCAGCCCCAGCATTTT
v_gene: TRBV6-1; j_gene: TRBJ2-7; abundance: once; d_gene: -; CDR3aa: CASSEAHLSSYEQYF; CDR3nt: TGTGCCAGCAGTGAAGCTCATCTGAGCTCCTACGAGCAGTACTTC
v_gene: TRBV27; j_gene: TRBJ2-7; abundance: -; d_gene: TRBD1; CDR3aa: CASSQTGGFYEQYF; CDR3nt: TGTGCCAGCAGTCAAACAGGGGGTTTTTACGAGCAGTACTTC
v_gene: TRBV6-6; j_gene: TRBJ1-2; abundance: -; d_gene: -; CDR3aa: CASTSGPPNYGYTF; CDR3nt: TGTGCCAGCACCTCGGGACCCCCGAACTATGGCTACACCTTC
v_gene: TRBV9; j_gene: TRBJ2-2; abundance: once; d_gene: -; CDR3aa: CASSLRTGELFF; CDR3nt: TGTGCCAGCAGCCTCAGGACCGGGGAGCTGTTTTTT
v_gene: TRBV6-1; j_gene: TRBJ2-7; abundance: few; d_gene: -; CDR3aa: CASSDPTVPSPYEQYF; CDR3nt: TGTGCCAGCAGTGATCCGACAGTGCCATCCCCCTACGAGCAGTACTTC
v_gene: TRBV6-1; j_gene: TRBJ1-1; abundance: -; d_gene: -; CDR3aa: CASQEQMNTEAFF; CDR3nt: TGTGCCAGCCAGGAGCAGATGAACACTGAAGCTTTCTTT
v_gene: TRBV10-3; j_gene: TRBJ1-2; abundance: -; d_gene: TRBD1; CDR3aa: CAIREGTVGSGYTF; CDR3nt: TGTGCCATCAGGGAGGGGACAGTCGGAAGCGGCTACACCTTC
v_gene: TRBV21-1; j_gene: TRBJ2-3; abundance: -; d_gene: -; CDR3aa: CASSLILSTDTQYF; CDR3nt: TGTGCCAGCAGCTTGATACTGAGCACAGATACGCAGTATTTT
v_gene: TRBV30; j_gene: TRBJ1-1; abundance: -; d_gene: -; CDR3aa: CAWSRTANTEAFF; CDR3nt: TGTGCCTGGAGTCGGACAGCGAACACTGAAGCTTTCTTT
v_gene: TRBV5-6; j_gene: TRBJ2-7; abundance: -; d_gene: -; CDR3aa: CASSPGYGTYEQYF; CDR3nt: TGTGCCAGCAGCCCTGGATACGGTACCTACGAGCAGTACTTC
v_gene: TRBV5-4; j_gene: TRBJ2-3; abundance: -; d_gene: -; CDR3aa: CASSLVGDTQYF; CDR3nt: TGTGCCAGCAGCTTGGTCGGAGATACGCAGTATTTT
v_gene: TRBV5-1; j_gene: TRBJ1-5; abundance: -; d_gene: -; CDR3aa: CASSPGGVLEPQHF; CDR3nt: TGCGCCAGCAGTCCTGGGGGCGTCCTGGAGCCCCAGCATTTT
v_gene: TRBV29-1; j_gene: TRBJ2-7; abundance: few; d_gene: TRBD2; CDR3aa: CSVSVRGAGVSYEQYF; CDR3nt: TGCAGCGTATCCGTCCGGGGAGCGGGGGTCTCCTACGAGCAGTACTTC
v_gene: TRBV5-5; j_gene: TRBJ1-2; abundance: -; d_gene: -; CDR3aa: CASSLGGGIDGYTF; CDR3nt: TGTGCCAGCAGCTTGGGTGGGGGTATCGATGGCTACACCTTC
v_gene: TRBV7-7; j_gene: TRBJ2-5; abundance: -; d_gene: -; CDR3aa: CASSLTAHQQETQYF; CDR3nt: TGTGCCAGCAGCTTAACGGCGCACCAACAAGAGACCCAGTACTTC
v_gene: TRBV5-1; j_gene: TRBJ1-2; abundance: -; d_gene: -; CDR3aa: CASSYSGGTEGYTF; CDR3nt: TGCGCCAGCAGTTATTCGGGGGGGACCGAGGGCTACACCTTC
v_gene: TRBV6-6; j_gene: TRBJ2-2; abundance: -; d_gene: -; CDR3aa: CASSPAGELFF; CDR3nt: TGTGCCAGCTCCCCGGCCGGGGAGCTGTTTTTT
v_gene: TRBV5-1; j_gene: TRBJ1-2; abundance: -; d_gene: -; CDR3aa: CASSLDTGDNYGYTF; CDR3nt: TGCGCCAGCAGCTTGGATACAGGAGATAACTATGGCTACACCTTC
v_gene: TRBV16; j_gene: TRBJ1-2; abundance: -; d_gene: -; CDR3aa: CASSRSTDYGYTF; CDR3nt: TGTGCCAGCAGTAGGAGTACTGACTATGGCTACACCTTC
v_gene: TRBV2; j_gene: TRBJ2-7; abundance: -; d_gene: -; CDR3aa: CASSEEAASYEQYF; CDR3nt: TGTGCCAGCAGTGAGGAGGCAGCCTCCTACGAGCAGTACTTC
v_gene: TRBV28; j_gene: TRBJ1-2; abundance: -; d_gene: -; CDR3aa: CASSLWHTGYGYTF; CDR3nt: TGTGCCAGCAGTTTATGGCACACGGGGTATGGCTACACCTTC
v_gene: TRBV7-4; j_gene: TRBJ2-7; abundance: -; d_gene: TRBD2; CDR3aa: CASSAGTSGGRYEQYF; CDR3nt: TGTGCCAGCAGTGCAGGAACTAGCGGGGGACGCTACGAGCAGTACTTC
v_gene: TRBV10-3; j_gene: TRBJ1-3; abundance: -; d_gene: TRBD1; CDR3aa: CAISGTGAVNTIYF; CDR3nt: TGTGCCATCAGTGGGACAGGGGCCGTAAACACCATATATTTT
v_gene: TRBV27; j_gene: TRBJ1-4; abundance: -; d_gene: -; CDR3aa: CASSFLQGSDEKLFF; CDR3nt: TGTGCCAGCAGTTTCCTTCAAGGCTCTGATGAAAAACTGTTTTTT